This entry is about one TCR beta chain. Its target is not known. This sample stems from a study of T cell clones after liver transplantation. For the study at large: In this trial, immunosuppression withdrawal was attempted within 2 years of liver transplant. Subjects received no induction therapy and standard immunosuppression until randomization at 12-24 months post-transplant. Whole-study findings and limits: Post-transplant, graft-donor-reactive CD4 TCRbeta sequences in blood dropped significantly in most of the 8 subjects. Graft donor-reactive T cells possibly entered the graft instead of undergoing deletion.

CDR1 and CDR2 from the germline V gene are MNHEY and SMNVEV (reference sequence). CDR3 length: 14 amino acids. The V gene lost 9 bases and the J gene lost 0 bases, with 15 bases spanning the gap. The assay was immunoSEQ multiplex PCR, and TCRdb's table has in-frame clones only and misses some. The sample holds over 25,000 clones, about 94% seen once. This specimen consisted of CD8+ T cells from blood, obtained 12 months after liver transplant. The J gene is TRBJ2-7, the V gene TRBV27; tentatively, D is TRBD1 or TRBD2 (6 bases each). The source is a human patient who received a liver transplant. The graft donor may have given rise to some T cells. The CDR3 loop is CASMMGGASYEQYF. In DNA, the CDR3 is TGTGCCAGTATGATGGGGGGCGCCTCCTACGAGCAGTACTTC.